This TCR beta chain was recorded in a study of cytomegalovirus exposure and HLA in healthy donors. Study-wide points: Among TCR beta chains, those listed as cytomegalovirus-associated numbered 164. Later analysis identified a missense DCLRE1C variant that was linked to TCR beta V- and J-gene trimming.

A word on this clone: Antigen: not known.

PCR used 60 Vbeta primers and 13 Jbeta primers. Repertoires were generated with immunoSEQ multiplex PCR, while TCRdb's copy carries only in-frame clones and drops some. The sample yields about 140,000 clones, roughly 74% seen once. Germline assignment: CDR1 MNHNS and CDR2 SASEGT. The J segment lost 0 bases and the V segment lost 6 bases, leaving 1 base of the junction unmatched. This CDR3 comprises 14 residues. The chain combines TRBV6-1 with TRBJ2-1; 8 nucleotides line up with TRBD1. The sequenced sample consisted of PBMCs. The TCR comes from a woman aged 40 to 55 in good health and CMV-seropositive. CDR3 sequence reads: CASSGQGSYNEQFF. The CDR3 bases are TGTGCCAGCAGCGGACAGGGCTCCTACAATGAGCAGTTCTTC.